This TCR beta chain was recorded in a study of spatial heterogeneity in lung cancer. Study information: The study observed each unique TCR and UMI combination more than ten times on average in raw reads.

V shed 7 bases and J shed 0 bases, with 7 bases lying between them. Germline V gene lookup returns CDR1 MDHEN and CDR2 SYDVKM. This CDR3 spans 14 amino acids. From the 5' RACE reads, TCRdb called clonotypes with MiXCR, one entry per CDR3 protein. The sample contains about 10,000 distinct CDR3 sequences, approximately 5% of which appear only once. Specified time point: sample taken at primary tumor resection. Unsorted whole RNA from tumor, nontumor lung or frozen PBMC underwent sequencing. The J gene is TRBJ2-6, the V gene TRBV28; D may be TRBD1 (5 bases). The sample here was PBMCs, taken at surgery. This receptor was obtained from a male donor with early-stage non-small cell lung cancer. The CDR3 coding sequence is TGTGCCAGCATGGACACCTCTGGGGCCAACGTCCTGACTTTC. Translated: CASMDTSGANVLTF. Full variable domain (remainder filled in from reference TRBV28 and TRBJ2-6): DVKVTQSSRYLVKRTGEKVFLECVQDMDHENMFWYRQDPGLGLRLIYFSYDVKMKEKGDIPEGYSVSREKKERFSLILESASTNQTSMYLCASMDTSGANVLTFGAGSRLTVL.